The T cell receptor beta chain under discussion was sequenced for a study of T cell responses to AZD1222 COVID-19 vaccine (dated by TCRdb to the early 2020s). Looking at the study overall: AZD1222 recipients whose second dose came at about 4 weeks and those whose second dose came at about 12 weeks were combined into one group, since spike-specific TCR depth and breadth did not differ between the two schedules. TCR sequencing covered roughly 230 trial participants: 200 to 220 given two doses of AZD1222 and approximately 26 given two doses of MenACWY control vaccine. Trial participants were enrolled by age into 18-55, 56-69 and 70-plus year subgroups, with around 150, 28 and 57 TCR-sequenced participants respectively.

The CDR3 regions of human TCRbeta chains were analyzed by immunosequencing. The original pipeline was this. Repertoire TCRs were matched against a reference library of SARS-CoV-2-specific TCRs generated with the MIRA antigen-specificity platform. Breadth meant the fraction of unique TCRs that were SARS-CoV-2-associated, whereas depth meant the fraction of total T cells that were SARS-CoV-2-associated. Using the MIRA data, each spike-specific TCR was mapped to the spike region that the TCR reacts to and placed in a CD4 or CD8 class. Log10-transformed breadth and depth values were compared by one-way ANOVA with Sidak's multiple comparisons tests. What TCRdb holds here is the immuneACCESS table cut down to in-frame rearrangements. Part of the clones is not present; checked against another copy, under half of the missing clones reflect an unresolved V gene, and the others are unexplained. D and trimming were read from the DNA, whereas the V and J calls and clone size are those reported in that table. The sample table contains about 140,000 clones; only one count was recorded for 84% of them. About 4% of the sample comes from the top ten.

A remark on this clone: This receptor's antigen is unknown. No per-base quality is available; no much larger clone lies one base away.

Summary of the overall study and its limitations: A significant rise in spike-specific TCR breadth and depth was observed after two AZD1222 doses relative to day 0 and relative to MenACWY recipients. The vaccine-associated CD4 TCRs covered the entire spike protein, and the dominant responses fell in regions 160-218 and 743-854. Reportedly, close to half of the unique spike-specific TCRs recognized epitopes lying outside the regions that are mutated in the B.1.351 and B.1.1.7 variants. Participants were mostly white British, with more females than males. The authors suggested clonal diversity may have been underestimated. In the small 56-69-year group, the increase in depth fell short of significance, most likely because of low power. Because no day 14 peak-response samples were available, the repertoires could be characterized only after the peak T cell response. Conclusions about previously exposed vaccinees were limited because only six AZD1222 recipients were SARS-CoV-2 seropositive at baseline.

Per the publication, the time point label means: baseline before first vaccination. Vaccinee samples were obtained from the UK trials COV001 and COV002, which included a single-blind randomized controlled phase 2/3 trial of AZD1222 (ChAdOx1 nCoV-19) in healthy adults. Trial participant PBMC samples were collected at day 0 and day 28 after the second dose for TCRbeta chain sequencing. This TCR was recovered from an adult in good health. The material was peripheral blood, obtained on day 0 of AZD1222 vaccination.

The CDR3 region has the sequence CASSARQGSGGTEAFF. The nucleotide sequence is given as TGTGCCAGCAGTGCACGACAGGGCTCCGGTGGCACTGAAGCTTTCTTT. Recombination linked TRBV6-1 to TRBJ1-1; TRBD1 aligns with 7 central bases. CDR1 and CDR2 are drawn from the germline V gene: MNHNS, SASEGT. Including the terminal cysteine and phenylalanine, the CDR3 comprises 16 residues. The CDR3 DNA has 48 bases and is translated from base 1. Trimming takes 4 bases off V and 4 bases off J; junction bases not matched to a gene: 12.